The clone carrying this TCR beta chain has more than one count but fewer than ten. Antigen: not known. The method was immunoSEQ multiplex PCR; TCRdb's version includes in-frame clones alone and lacks a portion of them. This table holds about 300,000 clones, about 72% found once. This sample is drawn from a study of cytotoxic CD8 clonotypes in ibrutinib-treated CLL. The study, taken as a whole, reports: Sampling times, which were not matched between the groups, differed between sustained-remission patients and progressing patients. Treatment left the uncommon public clonotypes either contracted or stable in frequency. Clonality went higher at ibrutinib response and then dropped back toward baseline at progression. Baseline clonality, above age-matched healthy donor levels, tracked circulating CD8+ T-cell counts.

The source material was PBMCs, sampled at disease progression, from a patient treated with ibrutinib. The TCR comes from a human donor with chronic lymphocytic leukemia.

As DNA, the CDR3 is TGTGCCAGCAGCCTCGAGGGGGGCCTTAATTCACCCCTCCACTTT. As protein: CASSLEGGLNSPLHF. The chain links TRBV7-3 to TRBJ1-6; weak D call: TRBD1 (6 bases). V was cut by 5 bases and J by 6 bases, with 14 bases left in between. The CDR3 extends over 15 amino acids. CDR1 and CDR2 (germline): SGHTA, FQGTGA.